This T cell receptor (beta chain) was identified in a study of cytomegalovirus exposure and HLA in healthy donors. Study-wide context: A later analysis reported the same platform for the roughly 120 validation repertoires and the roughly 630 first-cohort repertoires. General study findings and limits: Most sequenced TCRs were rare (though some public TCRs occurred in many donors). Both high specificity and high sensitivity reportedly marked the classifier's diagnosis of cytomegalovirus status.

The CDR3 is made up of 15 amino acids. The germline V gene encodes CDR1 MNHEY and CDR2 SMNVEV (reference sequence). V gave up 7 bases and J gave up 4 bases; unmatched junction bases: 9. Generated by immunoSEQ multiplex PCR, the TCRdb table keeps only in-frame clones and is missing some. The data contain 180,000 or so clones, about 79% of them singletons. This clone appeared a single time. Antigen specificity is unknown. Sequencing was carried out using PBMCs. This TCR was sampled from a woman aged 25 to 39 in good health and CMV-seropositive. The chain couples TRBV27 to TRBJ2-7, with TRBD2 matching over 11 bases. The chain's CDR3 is CASTKTASGRYEQYF. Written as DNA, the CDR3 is TGTGCCAGCACGAAGACGGCTAGCGGGAGGTACGAGCAGTACTTC.